The T cell receptor (beta chain) under discussion was sequenced for a study of molecular identifiers for immune sequencing clone quantification. For the study at large: Replicates split RNA from around 20,000 or 99,000 naive CD8 cells five ways, and the researchers sequenced four portions. Points from the study as a whole: Identical TCR molecules that share a barcode could lead to an underestimation of highly expanded clone sizes.

TCRdb reprocessed the PCR reads via MiXCR and lists one record per CDR3 protein. The sample consists of 37,000 or so distinct CDR3 sequences, approximately 24% of them appearing once. In the case of this clonotype: The antigen is not known.

The germline V gene has CDR1 MNHEY and CDR2 SVGAGI. The CDR3 totals 14 residues. With 3 bases removed from V and 3 bases from J, the gap between germline ends came to 11 bases. V gene TRBV6-5 combines with J gene TRBJ1-1; D unclear. This TCR derives from a human donor in good health. Some libraries in this study had Jurkat cell RNA spiked in. The material sequenced was naive CD8+ T cells from blood, with Jurkat cell RNA spiked in. Subset given: FACS-sorted CD8+CD4-CCR7+CD45RA+ naive T cells. The CDR3 reads CASSYFGGDTEAFF. The CDR3 DNA reads as TGTGCCAGCAGTTATTTTGGAGGCGACACTGAAGCTTTCTTT.